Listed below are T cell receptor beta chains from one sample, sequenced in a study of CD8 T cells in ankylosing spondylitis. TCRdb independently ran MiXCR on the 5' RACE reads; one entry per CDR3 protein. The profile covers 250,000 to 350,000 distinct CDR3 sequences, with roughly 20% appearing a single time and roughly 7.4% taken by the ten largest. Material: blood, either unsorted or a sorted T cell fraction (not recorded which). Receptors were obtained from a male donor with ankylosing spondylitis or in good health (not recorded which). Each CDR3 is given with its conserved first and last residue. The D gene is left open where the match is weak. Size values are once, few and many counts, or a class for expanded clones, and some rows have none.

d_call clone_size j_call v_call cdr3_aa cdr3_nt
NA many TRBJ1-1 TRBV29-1 CSVEEQARLNTEAFF TGCAGCGTTGAAGAGCAGGCACGCCTGAACACTGAAGCTTTCTTT
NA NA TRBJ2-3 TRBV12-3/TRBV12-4 CASTLIRDPWTQCF TGTGCCAGCACCTTGATTCGGGACCCCTGGACGCAGTGTTTT
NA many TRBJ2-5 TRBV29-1 CSGNNRARTQYF TGCAGCGGCAATAACAGGGCCCGGACCCAGTACTTC
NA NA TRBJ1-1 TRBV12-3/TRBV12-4 CASSSIVQGTEAFF TGTGCCAGCAGCTCGATCGTCCAGGGAACTGAAGCTTTCTTT
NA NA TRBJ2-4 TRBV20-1 CSARQGLQAKNIQYF TGCAGTGCTAGGCAGGGCCTACAAGCCAAAAACATTCAGTACTTC
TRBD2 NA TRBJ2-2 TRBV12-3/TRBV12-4 CASSTGGAWTGELFF TGTGCCAGCAGTACCGGGGGGGCCTGGACCGGGGAGCTGTTTTTT
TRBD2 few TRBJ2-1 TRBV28 CASSPGGSAIYNEQFF TGTGCCAGCAGTCCGGGAGGGAGTGCGATCTACAATGAGCAGTTCTTC
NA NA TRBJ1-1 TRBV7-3 CASSPGRLTEAFF TGTGCCAGCAGCCCGGGACGGCTCACTGAAGCTTTCTTT
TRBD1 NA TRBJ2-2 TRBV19 CASSAGTGVLGELFF TGTGCCAGTAGCGCCGGGACAGGGGTGCTCGGGGAGCTGTTTTTT
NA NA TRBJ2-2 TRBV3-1 CASSQGRVNTGELFF TGTGCCAGCAGCCAAGGGAGGGTGAACACCGGGGAGCTGTTTTTT
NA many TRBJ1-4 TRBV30 CAWSGTGTDREKLFF TGTGCCTGGAGTGGAACAGGGACGGATCGTGAAAAACTGTTTTTT
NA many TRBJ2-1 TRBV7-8 CASSLGDNEQFF TGTGCCAGCAGCTTAGGGGACAATGAGCAGTTCTTC
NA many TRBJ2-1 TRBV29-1 CSVIGVVDEQFF TGCAGCGTTATAGGGGTGGTTGATGAGCAGTTCTTC
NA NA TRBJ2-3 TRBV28 CASSLSSGTDTDTQYF TGTGCCAGCAGTTTATCCTCCGGGACTGACACAGATACGCAGTATTTT
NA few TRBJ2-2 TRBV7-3 CASSQTRTGELFF TGTGCCAGCAGCCAAACACGCACCGGGGAGCTGTTTTTT
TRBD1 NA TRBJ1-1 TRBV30 CAWSSGGANTEAFF TGTGCCTGGAGCTCAGGGGGCGCAAACACTGAAGCTTTCTTT
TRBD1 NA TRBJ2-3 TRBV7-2 CASSLWDREDTQYF TGTGCCAGCAGCTTATGGGACAGGGAAGATACGCAGTATTTT
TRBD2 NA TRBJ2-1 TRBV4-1 CASSQDMSGRLKFF TGCGCCAGCAGCCAAGATATGAGCGGGAGACTCAAGTTCTTC
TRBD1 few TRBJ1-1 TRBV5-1 CASSLTGASTEAFF TGCGCCAGCAGCTTGACAGGGGCCAGCACTGAAGCTTTCTTT
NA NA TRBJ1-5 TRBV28 CASRRVGNSNQPQHF TGTGCCAGCCGAAGGGTCGGGAATAGCAATCAGCCCCAGCATTTT
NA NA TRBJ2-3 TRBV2 CASSERLRGDFTDTQYF TGTGCCAGCAGTGAACGGTTGAGGGGGGACTTCACAGATACGCAGTATTTT
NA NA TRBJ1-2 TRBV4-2 CASSQVGQSDNYGYTF TGTGCCAGCAGCCAAGTCGGACAGTCAGACAACTATGGCTACACCTTC
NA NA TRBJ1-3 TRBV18 CASSPAASSGNTIYF TGTGCCAGCTCACCAGCGGCTAGCTCTGGAAACACCATATATTTT
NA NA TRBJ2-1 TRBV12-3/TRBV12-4 CASSLPLLRGHEQFF TGTGCCAGCAGTTTGCCGCTTTTGAGGGGCCATGAGCAGTTCTTC
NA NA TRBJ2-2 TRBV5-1 CASSLAGGGTGELFF TGCGCCAGCAGCTTGGCCGGGGGCGGAACCGGGGAGCTGTTTTTT
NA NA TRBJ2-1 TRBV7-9 CASSNSNEQFF TGTGCCAGCAGCAATAGCAATGAGCAGTTCTTC
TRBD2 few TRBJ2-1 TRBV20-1 CSAPLAGMSNEQFF TGCAGTGCTCCACTAGCGGGAATGAGCAATGAGCAGTTCTTC
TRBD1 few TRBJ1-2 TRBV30 CAWSPDRVLYGYTF TGTGCCTGGAGTCCTGACAGGGTCCTCTATGGCTACACCTTC
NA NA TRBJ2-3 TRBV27 CASSRGARGLTDTQYF TGTGCCAGCAGTCGGGGGGCCAGGGGGCTTACAGATACGCAGTATTTT
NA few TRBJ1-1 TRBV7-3 CASSSSMNTEAFF TGTGCCAGCAGCTCGAGCATGAACACTGAAGCTTTCTTT
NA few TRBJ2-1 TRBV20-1 CSARPSGGKNYEQFF TGCAGTGCTAGACCCAGCGGCGGGAAGAATTATGAGCAGTTCTTC
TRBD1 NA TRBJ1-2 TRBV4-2 CASSQDRDRDSGYTF TGTGCCAGCAGCCAGGACCGGGACAGGGACTCTGGCTACACCTTC
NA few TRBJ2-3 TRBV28 CASSSTATVSTDTQYF TGTGCCAGCAGTTCTACCGCGACAGTTTCCACAGATACGCAGTATTTT
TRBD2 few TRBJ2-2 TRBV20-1 CSALTSGAANTGELFF TGCAGTGCGTTGACTAGCGGGGCCGCGAACACCGGGGAGCTGTTTTTT
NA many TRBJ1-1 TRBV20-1 CSASGGRDTEAFF TGCAGTGCTAGCGGGGGAAGGGACACTGAAGCTTTCTTT
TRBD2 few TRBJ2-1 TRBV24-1 CATSDPSGRTYNEQFF TGTGCCACCAGTGACCCTAGCGGGAGGACCTACAATGAGCAGTTCTTC
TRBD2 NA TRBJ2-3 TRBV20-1 CSARSGLAGADTQYF TGCAGTGCTAGATCGGGTCTAGCGGGAGCAGATACGCAGTATTTT
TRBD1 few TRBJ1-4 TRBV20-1 CSAPLRDRHEKLFF TGCAGTGCCCCCCTCCGGGACAGGCATGAAAAACTGTTTTTT
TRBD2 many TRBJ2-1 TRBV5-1 CASSPSGRVLYEQFF TGCGCCAGCAGCCCTAGCGGGAGGGTTCTGTATGAGCAGTTCTTC
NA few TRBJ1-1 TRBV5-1 CASSLPPGFTNKNTEAFF TGCGCCAGCAGCTTGCCACCCGGGTTCACAAATAAGAACACTGAAGCTTTCTTT
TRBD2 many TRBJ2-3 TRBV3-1 CASSPGTSGSYDTQYF TGTGCCAGCAGTCCCGGGACTAGCGGGAGTTATGATACGCAGTATTTT